A selection of T cell receptor beta chains follows, all from one sample in a study of blood T cell repertoires in COVID-19. Produced via immunoSEQ multiplex PCR; TCRdb's table is partial and in-frame only. The profile shows 200,000 to 250,000 clones, about 88% of them singletons. The sequenced sample was peripheral blood. The receptors stem from a woman aged 55-75 years with acute or convalescent COVID-19. CDR3s include the opening cysteine and the closing phenylalanine or tryptophan. D genes are given only for firm matches. Clone sizes are given selectively: once, few, many, or a class where the clone is expanded.

clone size	D gene	J gene	V gene	CDR3 protein
.	.	TRBJ2-3	TRBV28	CASRRQPTDTQYF
few	TRBD1	TRBJ1-1	TRBV7-3	CASSRDGDRATEAFF
.	.	TRBJ2-1	TRBV30	CAWSSGGREQFF
.	TRBD1	TRBJ1-4	TRBV3-1/TRBV3-2	CASSLRQGANEKLFF
.	TRBD1	TRBJ1-1	TRBV7-2	CASSLRTGWATEAFF
few	.	TRBJ1-4	TRBV25-1	CASIGDNEKLFF
.	.	TRBJ1-6	TRBV5-6	CASSQGFRSPLHF
.	TRBD1	TRBJ2-7	TRBV2	CASSPPDRGSYEQYF
.	TRBD2	TRBJ2-1	TRBV9	CASSNPGLAGGEQFF
.	TRBD2	TRBJ2-5	TRBV2	CASSERVGSGAIRASETQYF